The clone carrying this T cell receptor beta chain turned up a few times. The antigen is unknown. The data were taken from a study of T cells after yellow fever vaccination. Study-wide results and limits: Among all clonotypes, a small share was observed in both CD4 and CD8 compartments. Booster sampling recovered most clones from primary vaccination (around 96% CD4, approximately 88% CD8).

Germline loops: CDR1 SGHVS, CDR2 FQNEAQ. The CDR3 extends over 19 amino acids. Germline trimming cut 0 bases from V and 0 bases from J; bases unmatched to any gene: 7. Each CDR3 protein is one row after TCRdb ran MiXCR on the 5' RACE reads. The table includes about 630,000 distinct CDR3 sequences, approximately 13% detected once. This receptor was taken from a man aged 25-45 years who received the YFV17D yellow fever vaccine. The sequencing here drew on PBMCs, taken on the day of the yellow fever booster vaccination. The V gene is TRBV7-8, the J gene TRBJ2-6; TRBD2 agrees at 8 bases. The CDR3 nucleotides are TGTGCCAGCAGCTTAGCCTATAGCGGGGCCATCTCTGGGGCCAACGTCCTGACTTTC. The encoded protein is CASSLAYSGAISGANVLTF.